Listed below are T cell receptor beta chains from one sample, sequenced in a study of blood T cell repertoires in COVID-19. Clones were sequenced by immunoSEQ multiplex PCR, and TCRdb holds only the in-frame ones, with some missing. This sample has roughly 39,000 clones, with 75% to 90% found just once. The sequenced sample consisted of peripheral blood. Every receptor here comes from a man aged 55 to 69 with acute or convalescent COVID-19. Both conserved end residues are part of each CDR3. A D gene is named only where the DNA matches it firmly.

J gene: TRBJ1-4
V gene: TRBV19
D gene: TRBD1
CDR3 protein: CASRRTGGNEKLFF

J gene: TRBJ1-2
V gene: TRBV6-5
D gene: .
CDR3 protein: CASRDVGGGYGYTF

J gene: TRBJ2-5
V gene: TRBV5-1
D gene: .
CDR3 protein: CASSLYSPTEQTQYF

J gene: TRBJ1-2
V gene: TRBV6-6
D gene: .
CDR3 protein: CASSLGEYGYTF

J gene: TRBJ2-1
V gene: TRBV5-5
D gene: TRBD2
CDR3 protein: CASSLDSRGLGREQFF

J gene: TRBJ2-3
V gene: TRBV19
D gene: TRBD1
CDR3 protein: CASSQRTGDTPDTQYF

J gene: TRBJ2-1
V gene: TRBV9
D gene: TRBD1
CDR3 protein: CASSVVGQGNNEQFF

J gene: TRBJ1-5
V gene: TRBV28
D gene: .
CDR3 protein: CASLGSGGRNQPQHF

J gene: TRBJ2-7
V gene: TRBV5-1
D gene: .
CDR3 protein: CASSSGWGYEQYF

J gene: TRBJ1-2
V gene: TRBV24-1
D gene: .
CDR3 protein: CATSDLGQGKDYTF

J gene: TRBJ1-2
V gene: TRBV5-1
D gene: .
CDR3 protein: CASSLSSGGYTF

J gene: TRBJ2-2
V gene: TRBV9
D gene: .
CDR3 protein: CASSKFREARTGELFF

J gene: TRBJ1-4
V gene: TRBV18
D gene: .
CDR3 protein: CASSPRDTNEKLFF

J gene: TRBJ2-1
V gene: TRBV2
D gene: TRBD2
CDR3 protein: CASSEGLAGGFHPYNEQFF

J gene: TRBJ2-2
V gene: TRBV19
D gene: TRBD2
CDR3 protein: CASKLAGSSRNTGELFF

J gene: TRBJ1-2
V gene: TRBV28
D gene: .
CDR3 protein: CASSTTPVGYTF

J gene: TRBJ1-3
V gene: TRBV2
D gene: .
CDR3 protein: CASRSTVLVFSGNTIYF

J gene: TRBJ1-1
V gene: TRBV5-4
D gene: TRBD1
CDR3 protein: CASSLAQGVFTEAFF

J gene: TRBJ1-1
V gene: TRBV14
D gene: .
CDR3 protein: CASRKQVPGTEAFF

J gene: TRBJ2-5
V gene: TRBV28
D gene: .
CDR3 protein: CASSLRGLRQETQYF

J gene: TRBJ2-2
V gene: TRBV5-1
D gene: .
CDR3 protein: CASSLLSGTGELFF

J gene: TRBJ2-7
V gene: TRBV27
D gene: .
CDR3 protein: CASSTLVEGSEQYF

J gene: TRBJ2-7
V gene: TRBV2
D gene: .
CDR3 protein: CASLTSYEQYF

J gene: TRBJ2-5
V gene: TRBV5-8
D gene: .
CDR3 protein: CASSLDTVSLDF

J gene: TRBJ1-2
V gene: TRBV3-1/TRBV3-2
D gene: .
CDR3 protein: CASSQGGVYLYGYTF

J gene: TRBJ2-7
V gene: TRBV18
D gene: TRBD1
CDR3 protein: CASSPGQGVYEQYF

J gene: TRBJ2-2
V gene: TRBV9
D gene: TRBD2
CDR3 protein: CASGRLAGGPSGELFF

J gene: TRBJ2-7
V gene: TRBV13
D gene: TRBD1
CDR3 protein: CASSSGQLASEQYF

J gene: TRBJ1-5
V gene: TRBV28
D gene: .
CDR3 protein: CASSWANQPQHF

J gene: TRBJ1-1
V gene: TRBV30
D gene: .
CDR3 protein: CAWNKQENTEAFF

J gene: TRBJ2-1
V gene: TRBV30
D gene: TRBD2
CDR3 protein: CAGHGLAVTNEQFF

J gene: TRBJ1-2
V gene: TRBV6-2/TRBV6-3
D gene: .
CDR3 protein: CASSLQDLWGYTF

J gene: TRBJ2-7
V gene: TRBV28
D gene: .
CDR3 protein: CASSLEGTVSSYEQYF

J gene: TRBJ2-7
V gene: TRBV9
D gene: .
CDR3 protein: CASSVGLASREQYF

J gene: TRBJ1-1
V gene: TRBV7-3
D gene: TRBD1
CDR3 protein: CASSSHRTGAGPSTEAFF

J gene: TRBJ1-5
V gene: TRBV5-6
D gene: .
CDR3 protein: CASSLKVQASASDQPQHF

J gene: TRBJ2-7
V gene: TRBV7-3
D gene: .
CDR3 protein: CASSLMTGYEQYF

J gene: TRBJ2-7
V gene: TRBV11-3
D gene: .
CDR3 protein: CASSQGGDEQYF

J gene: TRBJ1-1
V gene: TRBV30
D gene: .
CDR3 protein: CAWSVRETEAFF

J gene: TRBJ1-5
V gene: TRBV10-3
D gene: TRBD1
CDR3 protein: CAISESDRGGQPQHF

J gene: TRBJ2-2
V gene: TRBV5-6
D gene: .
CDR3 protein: CASRLWGEKIGELFF

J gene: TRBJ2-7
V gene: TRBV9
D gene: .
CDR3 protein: CASSVGGPEQYF

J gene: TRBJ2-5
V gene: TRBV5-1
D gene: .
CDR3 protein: CASSSNPQGPGETQYF

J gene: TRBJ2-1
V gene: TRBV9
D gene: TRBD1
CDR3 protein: CASSKTQGAPNEQFF

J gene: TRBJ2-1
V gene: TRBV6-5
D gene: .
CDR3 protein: CASQWLLGQFF

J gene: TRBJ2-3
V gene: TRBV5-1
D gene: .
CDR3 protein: CASSLGQGDRNTQYF

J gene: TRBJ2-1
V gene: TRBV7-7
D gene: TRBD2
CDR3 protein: CASSLAGGPPSNYNEQFF

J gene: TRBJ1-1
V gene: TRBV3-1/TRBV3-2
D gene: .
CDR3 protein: CASSQAGVGTEAFF

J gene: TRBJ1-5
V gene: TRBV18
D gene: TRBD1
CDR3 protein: CASSPPGTGGNQPQHF

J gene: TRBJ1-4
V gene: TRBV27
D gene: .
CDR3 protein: CASRRGLKEKLFF

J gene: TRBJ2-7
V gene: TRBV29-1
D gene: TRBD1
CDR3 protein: CSVEDRTGLYEQYF

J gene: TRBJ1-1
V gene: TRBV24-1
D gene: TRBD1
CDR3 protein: CATSAGQGMNTEAFF

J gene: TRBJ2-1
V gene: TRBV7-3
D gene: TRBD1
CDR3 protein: CASSDPGQGQFF

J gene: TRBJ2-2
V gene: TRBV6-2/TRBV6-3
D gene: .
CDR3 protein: CASSGPLVAGELFF

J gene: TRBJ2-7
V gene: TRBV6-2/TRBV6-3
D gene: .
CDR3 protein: CASSYSRGTYEQYF

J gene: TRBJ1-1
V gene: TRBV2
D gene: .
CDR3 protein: CARTRDTEAFF

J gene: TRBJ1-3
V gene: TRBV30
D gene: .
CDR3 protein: CAWRSLGNTIYF

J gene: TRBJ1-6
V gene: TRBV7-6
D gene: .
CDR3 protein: CASSLVGGTGNLNSPLHF

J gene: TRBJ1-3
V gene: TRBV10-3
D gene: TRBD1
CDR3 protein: CAISRTGNSGNTIYF

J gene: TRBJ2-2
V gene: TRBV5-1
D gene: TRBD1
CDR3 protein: CASSFMWQGAGGGELFF